One sample yielded the 19 T cell receptor beta chains listed below, sequenced in a study of control samples from healthy donors and cancer patients. Profiled with immunoSEQ multiplex PCR; TCRdb holds only in-frame clones, not every one. This sample yields 25,000 to 30,000 clones, of which 65% to 90% are seen a single time; 6.7% belongs to the top ten. What was sequenced was PBMCs. These receptors were collected from a woman aged 60-70 years with head and neck cancer.

This rearrangement joins TRBV6-5 to TRBJ1-6; tentative D call: TRBD1 (6 bases). Germline V lookup: CDR1 MNHEY, CDR2 SVGAGI. CDR3 size: 13 residues. V was cut by 9 bases and J by 10 bases, with 16 bases left in between. The DNA for the CDR3 is TGTGCCAGTCGGGGGGCTGGGAACTCACCCCTCCACTTT. Protein sequence: CASRGAGNSPLHF.

The gene calls are TRBV10-2 and TRBJ2-3; TRBD2 matches 11 bases. In germline, CDR1 is WSHSY, CDR2 SAAADI. V trimming: 8 bases; J trimming: 0 bases; junction bases outside the gene matches: 4. This CDR3 has 15 amino acids. The CDR3 here is CASRGLAVSTDTQYF. Here the CDR3 DNA reads TGCGCCAGCCGGGGACTAGCGGTGAGCACAGATACGCAGTATTTT.

This chain connects TRBV15 to TRBJ2-5; possible D gene TRBD1, 5 bases. Germline CDR1 is LNHNV and CDR2 is YYDKDF (reference sequence). V was pared by 3 bases and J by 2 bases, with 13 bases between. The CDR3 length is 15 residues. The chain's CDR3 is CATSSLGRFQETQYF. CDR3 sequence (DNA): TGTGCCACCAGCAGCCTGGGGCGATTTCAAGAGACCCAGTACTTC.

Judged by abundance, this clone is medium-sized. V is TRBV4-2 and J is TRBJ1-2, with D possibly being TRBD1 (6 bases). The ends were cut back, 3 bases at V and 7 bases at J, with 9 bases in the middle. The CDR3 has 12 amino acids. Germline CDR1 and CDR2: LGHNA and YNFKEQ. The CDR3 DNA sequence: TGTGCCAGCAGCCAGAACAGGGTTGGCTACACCTTC. Its translation is CASSQNRVGYTF.

This sequence joins TRBV6-2 or TRBV6-3 and TRBJ2-1; D may correspond to TRBD1 or TRBD2 (5 bases each). The length of the CDR3 is 16 residues. Germline CDR1 and CDR2: MNHEY and SVGEGT. Between the trimmed V and J ends, which lost 6 bases and 0 bases, there was a span of 15 bases. The CDR3 region has the DNA TGTGCCAGCAGCCCTCCCTGGGGGAGCTCCTACAATGAGCAGTTCTTC. This translates into CASSPPWGSSYNEQFF.

As regards this clone: Other DNA sequences in the sample encode the same CDR3. The V and J genes are TRBV18 and TRBJ1-2; tentative D call: TRBD1 (5 bases). CDR1 KGHSH and CDR2 LQKENI come from the germline V gene. Trimming removed 3 bases at V and 8 bases at J, with 16 bases between. This CDR3 has 14 residues. CDR3 sequence (DNA): TGTGCCAGCTCACCGGACGGTCAGGGAAACGGCTACACCTTC. This translates into CASSPDGQGNGYTF.

The V gene is TRBV7-9, the J gene TRBJ2-7; D is tentatively TRBD1 or TRBD2 (6 bases each). V was clipped by 1 base and J by 6 bases, with 16 bases between them. The CDR3 spans 15 residues. In germline, CDR1 is SEHNR, CDR2 FQNEAQ (reference sequence). In nucleotides, the CDR3 is TGTGCCAGCAGCTTAGGCGGGACACAGACTAGCGAGCAGTACTTC. This gives the protein CASSLGGTQTSEQYF.

This sequence joins TRBV10-1 and TRBJ2-1; D is undetermined. V lost 4 bases and J lost 5, with 9 bases in between. The V gene's germline CDR1 is WNHNN and CDR2 SYGVQD (reference sequence). This CDR3 is 13 amino acids long. The CDR3 reads CASSVGPDNEQFF. The DNA of the CDR3 is TGCGCCAGCAGTGTAGGACCTGACAATGAGCAGTTCTTC.

The CDR3 is CASSPSGLENTEAFF. The CDR3 region has the DNA TGTGCCAGCAGCCCTTCGGGATTGGAGAACACTGAAGCTTTCTTT. The chain recombines TRBV7-9 with TRBJ1-1; no clear D gene. This CDR3 has 15 amino acids. V gave up 5 bases and J gave up 1 base, with 14 bases separating them. Per the germline V gene, CDR1 is SEHNR and CDR2 is FQNEAQ (reference sequence).

The sample holds one count of this clone. One end of the junction fails to match germline, which may point to a read error. This sequence joins TRBV19 and TRBJ2-1, with TRBD2 identical over 11 bases. CDR1 LNHDA and CDR2 SQIVND come from the germline V gene (reference sequence). The CDR3 covers 11 residues. This CDR3 is CASSPGLAVLF. The CDR3 nucleotides read TGTGCCAGTAGTCCGGGACTAGCGGTCCTCTTC.

This clone was detected once. The chain employs TRBV6-6 and TRBJ1-1, with D tentatively TRBD1 (6 bases). V gave up 6 bases and J gave up 1 base, with 18 bases separating them. The CDR3 has 16 residues. From germline, CDR1 is MNHNY and CDR2 SVGAGI (reference sequence). The CDR3 protein is CASSPMGGPTNTEAFF. The CDR3 DNA follows: TGTGCCAGCAGCCCCATGGGGGGCCCCACGAACACTGAAGCTTTCTTT.

The gene calls are TRBV7-2 and TRBJ1-1, with TRBD1 as a possible D gene (6 bases). Trimming stripped 4 bases from V and 4 bases from J, with 16 bases between. The CDR3 loop spans 15 amino acids. CDR1 and CDR2 (germline): SGHTA, FQGNSA. The CDR3: CASSSPTGYSTEAFF. In nucleotides, the CDR3 is TGTGCCAGCAGCTCGCCTACAGGGTATAGCACTGAAGCTTTCTTT.

This chain links TRBV5-1 with TRBJ1-2, with D unresolved. Trimming stripped 2 bases from V and 8 bases from J, with 10 bases between. Germline CDR1 is SGHRS and CDR2 is YFSETQ. This CDR3 has 12 amino acids. CDR3 protein: CASSFFQSGYTF. The DNA for the CDR3 is TGCGCCAGCAGCTTTTTTCAGTCCGGCTACACCTTC.

This rearrangement joins TRBV19 to TRBJ2-3; TRBD1 matches at 8 bases. Trimming cost V 6 bases and J 2 bases; bases outside gene matches: 10. The length of the CDR3 is 16 residues. Germline assignment: CDR1 LNHDA and CDR2 SQIVND (reference sequence). This CDR3 is CASSTSGTGNTDTQYF. CDR3 DNA sequence: TGTGCCAGTAGCACCTCCGGGACAGGTAACACAGATACGCAGTATTTT.

This rearrangement joins TRBV30 to TRBJ2-7; 9 positions agree with TRBD1. The germline CDR1 and CDR2 sequences are GTSNPN and SVGIG (reference sequence). J was trimmed by 4 bases and V by 7 bases; bases with no gene match: 5. The CDR3 consists of 12 residues. The CDR3 bases are TGTGCCTTGCTAGACAGGGGGTACGAGCAGTACTTC. Its protein product is CALLDRGYEQYF.

V is TRBV11-3 and J is TRBJ2-5, with TRBD1 identical over 10 bases. This CDR3 comprises 16 residues. With 5 bases clipped from V and 3 bases from J, the junction kept 9 bases outside the gene matches. Germline-derived CDR1 and CDR2 are SGHNT and YENEEA. CDR3 sequence: CASSRGTGVGEETQYF. The CDR3 DNA reads as TGTGCCAGCAGCCGGGGGACAGGGGTAGGAGAAGAGACCCAGTACTTC.

The chain combines TRBV5-1 with TRBJ2-7; D possibly matches TRBD1 or TRBD2 (5 bases each). V gave up 4 bases and J gave up 7 bases, with 21 bases separating them. This CDR3 has 15 amino acids. The germline CDR1 and CDR2 sequences are SGHRS and YFSETQ. In DNA, the CDR3 is TGCGCCAGCAGCGTGGGGACCGGCACACGCCGGGAGCAGTACTTC. This sequence encodes CASSVGTGTRREQYF.

The V call is TRBV6-5, the J call TRBJ1-1; unclear D gene. Trimming shortened V by 6 bases and J by 0 bases, and 14 bases separated the two germline ends. The CDR3 length is 15 residues. Germline CDR1 and CDR2: MNHEY and SVGAGI. CDR3 in amino acids: CASSAGPGMNTEAFF. In DNA form, the CDR3 reads TGTGCCAGCAGCGCAGGCCCGGGCATGAACACTGAAGCTTTCTTT.

As for this clone: Sequence at one end of the junction differs from germline and may be a read error. The chain has TRBV12-3 or TRBV12-4 and TRBJ2-1; D not resolved. This CDR3 contains 12 residues. CDR3 DNA: TGTGCCAGCAGTTCCTCTTACACTGAGCAGTTCTTC. Protein sequence: CASSSSYTEQFF.